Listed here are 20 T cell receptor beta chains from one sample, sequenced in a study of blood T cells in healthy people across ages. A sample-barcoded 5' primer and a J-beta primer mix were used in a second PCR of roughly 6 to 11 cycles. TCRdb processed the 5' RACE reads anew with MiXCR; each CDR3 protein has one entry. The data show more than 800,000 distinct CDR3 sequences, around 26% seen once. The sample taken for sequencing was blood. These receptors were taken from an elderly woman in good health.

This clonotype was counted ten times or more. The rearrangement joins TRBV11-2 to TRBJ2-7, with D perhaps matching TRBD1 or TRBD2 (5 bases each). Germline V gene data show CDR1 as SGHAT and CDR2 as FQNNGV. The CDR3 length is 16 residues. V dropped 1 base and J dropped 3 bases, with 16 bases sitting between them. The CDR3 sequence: CASSLGGVTHLYEQYF. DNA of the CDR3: TGTGCCAGCAGCTTAGGAGGGGTCACCCATCTCTACGAGCAGTACTTC.

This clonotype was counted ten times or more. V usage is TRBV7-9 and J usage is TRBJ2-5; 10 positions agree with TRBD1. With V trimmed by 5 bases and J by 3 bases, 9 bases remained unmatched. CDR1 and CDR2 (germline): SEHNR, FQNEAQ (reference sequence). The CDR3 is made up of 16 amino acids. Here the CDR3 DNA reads TGTGCCAGCAGCAACCGGGACAGGGGTCTAGAAGAGACCCAGTACTTC. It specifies CASSNRDRGLEETQYF.

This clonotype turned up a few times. Here the CDR3 DNA reads TGTGCCAGCAGTTTAAAGCATAATTCACCCCTCCACTTT. This sequence encodes CASSLKHNSPLHF. The chain has TRBV12-3 or TRBV12-4 and TRBJ1-6; D gene unclear. CDR3 length: 13 residues. V lost 2 bases and J 5 bases, leaving 4 bases between the germline ends.

The CDR3 coding sequence is TGCGCCAGCAGCCAAGATCCTGGGGTGCCCCAGCATTTT. The encoded protein is CASSQDPGVPQHF. V gene TRBV4-1 combines with J gene TRBJ1-5, with D hard to call. Germline lookup yields CDR1 MGHRA and CDR2 YSYEKL. V was trimmed by 0 bases and J by 9 bases, leaving 9 bases between them. The CDR3 is made up of 13 amino acids.

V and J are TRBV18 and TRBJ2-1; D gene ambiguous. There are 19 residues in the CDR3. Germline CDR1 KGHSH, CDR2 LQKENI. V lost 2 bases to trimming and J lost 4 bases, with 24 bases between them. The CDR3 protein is CASSPSSPSQSPRYNEQFF. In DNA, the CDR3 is TGTGCCAGCTCACCATCCTCCCCCAGCCAGTCCCCTCGTTACAATGAGCAGTTCTTC.

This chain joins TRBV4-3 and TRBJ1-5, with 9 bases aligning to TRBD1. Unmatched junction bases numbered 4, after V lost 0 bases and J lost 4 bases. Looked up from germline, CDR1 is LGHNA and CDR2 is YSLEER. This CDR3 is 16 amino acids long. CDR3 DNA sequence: TGCGCCAGCAGCCAAGAAACAGGGGGCAAGAATCAGCCCCAGCATTTT. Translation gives CASSQETGGKNQPQHF.

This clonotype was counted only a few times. In DNA, the CDR3 is TGCGCCAGCAGCCCCGAGCTTTCGGGGGGGGCTGAAGCTTTCTTT. Translating gives CASSPELSGGAEAFF. This chain connects TRBV5-1 to TRBJ1-1; possible D gene TRBD1, 5 bases. V was cut by 4 bases and J by 6 bases, with 19 bases left in between. CDR3 size: 15 residues. In germline, CDR1 is SGHRS, CDR2 YFSETQ.

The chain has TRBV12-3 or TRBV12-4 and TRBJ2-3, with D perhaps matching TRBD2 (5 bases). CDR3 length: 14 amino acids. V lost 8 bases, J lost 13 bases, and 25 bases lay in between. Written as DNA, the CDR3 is TGTGCCAGCCTCACCGGGGTAGGCGCAGATATGGAGTATTTT. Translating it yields CASLTGVGADMEYF.

CDR3 protein: CSASPGTGVNEQYF. The CDR3 nucleotides read TGCAGTGCTAGTCCCGGGACAGGGGTCAACGAGCAGTACTTC. V is TRBV20-1 and J is TRBJ2-7, with 10 bases lining up with TRBD1. The V and J ends lost 3 bases and 5 bases, in that order; junction bases with no gene match: 7. The length of the CDR3 is 14 residues. From germline, CDR1 is DFQATT and CDR2 SNEGSKA (reference sequence).

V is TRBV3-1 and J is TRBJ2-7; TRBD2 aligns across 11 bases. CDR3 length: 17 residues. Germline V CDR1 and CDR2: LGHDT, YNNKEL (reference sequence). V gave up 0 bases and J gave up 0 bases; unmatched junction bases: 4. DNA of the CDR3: TGTGCCAGCAGCCAAGATCATGGGACTAGCGGCTCCTACGAGCAGTACTTC. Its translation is CASSQDHGTSGSYEQYF.

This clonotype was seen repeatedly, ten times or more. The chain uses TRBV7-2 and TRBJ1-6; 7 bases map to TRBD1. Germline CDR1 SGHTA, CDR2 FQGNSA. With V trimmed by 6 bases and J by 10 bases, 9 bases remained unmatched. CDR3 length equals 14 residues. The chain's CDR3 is CASRPGGEWSPLHF. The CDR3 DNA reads TGTGCCAGCAGGCCAGGGGGAGAATGGTCACCCCTCCACTTT.

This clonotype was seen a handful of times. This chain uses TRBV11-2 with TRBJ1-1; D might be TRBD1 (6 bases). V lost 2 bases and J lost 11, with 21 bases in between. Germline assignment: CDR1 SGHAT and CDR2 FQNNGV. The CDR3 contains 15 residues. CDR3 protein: CASSLRDTAIGWAFF. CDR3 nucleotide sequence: TGTGCCAGCAGCTTACGGGACACGGCCATTGGATGGGCTTTCTTT.

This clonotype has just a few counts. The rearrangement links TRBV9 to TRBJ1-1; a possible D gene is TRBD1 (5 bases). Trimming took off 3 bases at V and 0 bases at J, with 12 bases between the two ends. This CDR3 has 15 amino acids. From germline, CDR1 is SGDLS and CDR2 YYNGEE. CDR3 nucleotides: TGTGCCAGCAGCGCAGGGATTGGAATGAACACTGAAGCTTTCTTT. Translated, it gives CASSAGIGMNTEAFF. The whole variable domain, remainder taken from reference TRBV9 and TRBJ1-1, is DSGVTQTPKHLITATGQRVTLRCSPRSGDLSVYWYQQSLDQGLQFLIQYYNGEERAKGNILERFSAQQFPDLHSELNLSSLELGDSALYFCASSAGIGMNTEAFFGQGTRLTVV.

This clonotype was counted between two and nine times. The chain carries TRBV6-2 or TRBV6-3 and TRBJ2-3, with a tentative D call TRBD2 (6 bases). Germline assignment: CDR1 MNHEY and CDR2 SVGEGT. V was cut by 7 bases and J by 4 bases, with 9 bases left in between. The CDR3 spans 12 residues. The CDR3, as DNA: TGTGCCAGCACGTGGGGGGCAGATACGCAGTATTTT. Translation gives CASTWGADTQYF.

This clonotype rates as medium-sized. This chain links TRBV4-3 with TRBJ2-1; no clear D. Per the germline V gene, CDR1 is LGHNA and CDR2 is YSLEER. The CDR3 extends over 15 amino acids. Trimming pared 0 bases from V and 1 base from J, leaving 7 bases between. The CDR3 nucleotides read TGCGCCAGCAGCCAAGAGGGAATTTCCTACAATGAGCAGTTCTTC. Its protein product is CASSQEGISYNEQFF.

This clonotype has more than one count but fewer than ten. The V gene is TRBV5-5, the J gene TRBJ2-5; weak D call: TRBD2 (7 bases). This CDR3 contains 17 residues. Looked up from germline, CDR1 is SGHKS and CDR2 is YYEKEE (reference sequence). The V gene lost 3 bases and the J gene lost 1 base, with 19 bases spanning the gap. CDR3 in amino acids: CASSSFLGAGAQETQYF. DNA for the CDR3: TGTGCCAGCAGCTCGTTTCTTGGGGCGGGGGCCCAAGAGACCCAGTACTTC.

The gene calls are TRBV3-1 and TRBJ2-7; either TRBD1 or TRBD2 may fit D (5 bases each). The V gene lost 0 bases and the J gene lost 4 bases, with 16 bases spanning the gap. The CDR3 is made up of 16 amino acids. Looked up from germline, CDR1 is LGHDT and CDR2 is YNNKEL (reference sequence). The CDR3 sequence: CASSQEVRGREYEQYF. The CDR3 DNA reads TGTGCCAGCAGCCAAGAGGTTCGGGGCAGGGAATACGAGCAGTACTTC.

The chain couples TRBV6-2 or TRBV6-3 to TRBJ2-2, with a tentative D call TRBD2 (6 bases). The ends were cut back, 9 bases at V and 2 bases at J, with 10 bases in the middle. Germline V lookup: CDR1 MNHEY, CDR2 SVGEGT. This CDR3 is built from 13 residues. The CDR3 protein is CARRGVNTGELFF. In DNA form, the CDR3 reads TGTGCCAGGCGCGGGGTAAACACCGGGGAGCTGTTTTTT.

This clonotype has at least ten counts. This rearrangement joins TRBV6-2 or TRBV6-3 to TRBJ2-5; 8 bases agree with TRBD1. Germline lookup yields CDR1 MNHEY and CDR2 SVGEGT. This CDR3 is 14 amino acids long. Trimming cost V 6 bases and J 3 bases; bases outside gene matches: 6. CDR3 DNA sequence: TGTGCCAGCAGGCCGCAGGGGGCGAAAGAGACCCAGTACTTC. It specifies CASRPQGAKETQYF.

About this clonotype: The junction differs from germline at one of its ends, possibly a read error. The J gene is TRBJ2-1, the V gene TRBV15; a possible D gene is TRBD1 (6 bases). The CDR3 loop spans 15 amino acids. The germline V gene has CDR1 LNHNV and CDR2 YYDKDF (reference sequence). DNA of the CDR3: TGTGCCACCGGGCAGGGGATTAGCTCCTGCAATGAGCAGTTCTTC. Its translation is CATGQGISSCNEQFF.